The 13 T cell receptor beta chains in this list originate from one sample, sequenced in a study of CD8+CD57+ T cells in acquired aplastic anemia. TCR beta VDJ and CDR3 profiling used genomic DNA as template. MiXCR, applied by TCRdb to the reads, yields one record per CDR3 protein. The sample gives around 130,000 distinct CDR3 sequences, around 50% of which show up once; about 2.3% is in the top ten. The sequenced material came from sorted CD4+, CD8+, or CD8+CD57+ T cells (not recorded which) from PBMCs. All receptors come from a human donor in good health, serving as a control.

This clonotype was counted between two and nine times. The gene calls are TRBV11-2 and TRBJ1-2; 10 positions agree with TRBD1. The V segment lost 4 bases and the J segment 7 bases; nucleotides outside the gene matches: 15. This CDR3 comprises 17 residues. Germline lookup yields CDR1 SGHAT and CDR2 FQNNGV. CDR3 in amino acids: CASSSSRPGQGTAGYTF. DNA for the CDR3: TGTGCCAGCAGCTCCAGCCGACCGGGACAGGGGACGGCTGGCTACACCTTC. The full variable domain, in which reference TRBV11-2 and TRBJ1-2 provide the parts outside the CDR3, is EAGVAQSPRYKIIEKRQSVAFWCNPISGHATLYWYQQILGQGPKLLIQFQNNGVVDDSQLPKDRFSAERLKGVDSTLKIQPAKLEDSAVYLCASSSSRPGQGTAGYTFGSGTRLTVV.

In its sample, this clonotype was seen many times. The chain is built from TRBV7-9 and TRBJ1-1; D may be TRBD1 (6 bases). There are 13 residues in the CDR3. The germline CDR1 and CDR2 sequences are SEHNR and FQNEAQ (reference sequence). V was clipped by 5 bases and J by 4 bases, with 11 bases between them. The chain's CDR3 is CASSEGGITEAFF. CDR3 in DNA: TGTGCCAGCAGCGAAGGGGGTATCACTGAAGCTTTCTTT.

This clonotype occurred many times. V is TRBV19 and J is TRBJ1-2; D is perhaps TRBD1 (5 bases). Trimming shortened V by 7 bases and J by 0 bases, and 15 bases separated the two germline ends. CDR1 and CDR2 from the germline V gene are LNHDA and SQIVND (reference sequence). The CDR3 extends over 15 amino acids. The CDR3 loop reads CASKKGQATNYGYTF. CDR3 DNA: TGTGCCAGTAAGAAGGGGCAGGCCACTAACTATGGCTACACCTTC.

The chain uses TRBV7-9 and TRBJ2-1; D is unresolved. Deletions cut 7 bases from V and 4 bases from J, with 5 bases between. Germline loops: CDR1 SEHNR, CDR2 FQNEAQ (reference sequence). This CDR3 is 11 amino acids long. The CDR3 spells CASKDYNEQFF. CDR3 in DNA: TGTGCCAGCAAGGATTACAATGAGCAGTTCTTC.

This clonotype was observed many times. The chain combines TRBV7-2 with TRBJ2-7; D possibly corresponds to TRBD1 (6 bases). The CDR3 sequence is 15 residues long. V dropped 1 base and J dropped 0 bases, with 10 bases sitting between them. In germline, CDR1 is SGHTA, CDR2 FQGNSA. CDR3 DNA: TGTGCCAGCAGCTTAGTCCTGGGACACTCCTACGAGCAGTACTTC. Translating gives CASSLVLGHSYEQYF.

This clonotype came up many times. This chain joins TRBV13 and TRBJ1-1, with D unresolved. This CDR3 is 13 amino acids long. The V gene's germline CDR1 is PRHDT and CDR2 FYEKMQ (reference sequence). The V and J ends lost 0 bases and 4 bases respectively, with 6 bases between them. The CDR3 DNA follows: TGTGCCAGCAGCTTAGGCAGGTCCACTGAAGCTTTCTTT. This codes for CASSLGRSTEAFF.

This clonotype came up a few times. This chain joins TRBV9 and TRBJ2-2, with TRBD2 identical over 8 bases. Per germline, CDR1 SGDLS and CDR2 YYNGEE. The junction had 16 bases not matched to a gene; V was cut back by 2 bases and J by 4 bases. CDR3 size: 19 residues. The chain's CDR3 is CASSVNSIGSGGPTGELFF. The CDR3 DNA reads TGTGCCAGCAGCGTTAATAGTATCGGGAGCGGGGGCCCCACCGGGGAGCTGTTTTTT.

The V and J genes are TRBV15 and TRBJ1-2; D uncertain. The ends were cut back, 0 bases at V and 4 bases at J, with 9 bases in the middle. The CDR3 extends over 14 amino acids. Germline V CDR1 and CDR2: LNHNV, YYDKDF (reference sequence). The CDR3 DNA follows: TGTGCCACCAGCAGAGATGGTCTGACCTATGGCTACACCTTC. It translates to CATSRDGLTYGYTF.

The chain carries TRBV12-3 or TRBV12-4 and TRBJ1-6; D is ambiguous. This CDR3 contains 12 residues. With 3 bases removed from V and 8 bases from J, the gap between germline ends came to 5 bases. DNA of the CDR3: TGTGCCAGCAGTTTCGGTGATTCACCCCTCCACTTT. This gives the protein CASSFGDSPLHF.

The chain is built from TRBV6-1 and TRBJ2-5; 13 positions agree with TRBD2. CDR3 length: 17 residues. V gave up 5 bases and J gave up 0 bases; unmatched junction bases: 6. Germline CDR1 is MNHNS and CDR2 is SASEGT. In nucleotides, the CDR3 is TGTGCCAGCAGTCGGACTAGCGGGGGCCGTGACCAAGAGACCCAGTACTTC. Protein product: CASSRTSGGRDQETQYF.

CDR3 in amino acids: CASSGSGTGPMNTEAFF. CDR3 coding DNA: TGCGCCAGCAGTGGATCCGGGACAGGGCCCATGAACACTGAAGCTTTCTTT. The genes are TRBV10-2 and TRBJ1-1, with 9 bases identical to TRBD1. Germline lookup yields CDR1 WSHSY and CDR2 SAAADI. The CDR3 is 17 residues long. J lost 0 bases, V lost 4 bases, and 9 bases had no gene match.

CDR3 protein: CASSDPGQEIDTQYF. DNA of the CDR3: TGTGCCAGCAGTGATCCGGGACAGGAAATAGATACGCAGTATTTT. The chain couples TRBV25-1 to TRBJ2-3, with 8 positions matching TRBD1. CDR3 size: 15 residues. The J segment lost 5 bases and the V segment lost 3 bases, leaving 7 bases of the junction unmatched. Germline CDR1 MGHDK, CDR2 SYGVNS.

In the case of this clonotype: One junction end disagrees with the germline gene, perhaps due to a read error. J is TRBJ1-6 and V is TRBV14; D gene ambiguous. The CDR3 loop spans 11 amino acids. CDR1 and CDR2 from the germline V gene are SGHDN and FVKESK. The CDR3 nucleotides are TGTGCCAGCAGCCAAGAAGGTGGAACTATCTGG. It encodes CASSQEGGTIW.